What follows are 21 T cell receptor beta chains derived from one specimen sequenced in a study of T-cell memory formation after mild COVID-19. TCRdb itself ran the 5' RACE reads through MiXCR, one entry per CDR3 protein. In the table there are about 350,000 distinct CDR3 sequences, about an eighth of which are singletons. Sequenced sample: PBMCs or a T cell subset sorted from them (not recorded which). These receptors all come from a man between 18 and 29 years old who had mild COVID-19 (a few samples of this study predate the infection). Cell type and time point are not known.

This clonotype was observed a handful of times. This rearrangement joins TRBV25-1 to TRBJ1-1, with a possible D match to TRBD1 (5 bases). Germline CDR1 is MGHDK and CDR2 is SYGVNS. Trimming removed 5 bases from V and 5 bases from J, with 12 bases in between. The CDR3 consists of 13 residues. The CDR3 DNA reads TGTGCCAGCAGTAGCCCAGGGTGGACTGAAGCTTTCTTT. Amino acid sequence: CASSSPGWTEAFF.

V and J are TRBV6-5 and TRBJ2-3, with 15 bases lining up with TRBD2. With 0 bases clipped from V and 4 bases from J, the junction kept 2 bases outside the gene matches. Germline V lookup: CDR1 MNHEY, CDR2 SVGAGI. This CDR3 has 17 residues. CDR3 in DNA: TGTGCCAGCAGTTACTCGGGACTAGCGGGGGGTGCAGATACGCAGTATTTT. Protein: CASSYSGLAGGADTQYF.

Ten or more counts support this clonotype. CDR3 loop: CASSPSSGGATYNEQFF. The CDR3 DNA sequence: TGCGCCAGCAGCCCAAGTAGCGGGGGGGCGACTTACAATGAGCAGTTCTTC. This chain links TRBV5-1 with TRBJ2-1, with 11 bases fitting TRBD2. The CDR3 length is 17 residues. With 4 bases clipped from V and 4 bases from J, the junction kept 10 bases outside the gene matches. Per the germline V gene, CDR1 is SGHRS and CDR2 is YFSETQ.

This clonotype was picked up a small number of times. V usage is TRBV12-3 or TRBV12-4 and J usage is TRBJ2-3; the match to TRBD1 covers 12 bases. Trimming removed 6 bases from V and 6 bases from J; junction bases left unmatched: 4. The CDR3 length is 14 residues. CDR3 in amino acids: CASSGDRGQDTQYF. As DNA, the CDR3 is TGTGCCAGCAGCGGGGACAGGGGGCAGGATACGCAGTATTTT.

A few counts support this clonotype. The V call is TRBV24-1, the J call TRBJ2-3; D ambiguous. The CDR3 contains 11 residues. V was pared by 5 bases and J by 5 bases, with 4 bases between. Germline V lookup: CDR1 KGHDR, CDR2 SFDVKD. The CDR3 loop reads CATSVRDTQYF. The DNA for the CDR3 is TGTGCCACCAGTGTCCGAGATACGCAGTATTTT.

V usage is TRBV7-9 and J usage is TRBJ2-5; D call uncertain. The V gene's germline CDR1 is SEHNR and CDR2 FQNEAQ (reference sequence). Trimming cost V 0 bases and J 3 bases, with 8 bases left between them. The CDR3 runs to 14 residues. CDR3 nucleotides: TGTGCCAGCAGCTTAGCGATGGTGAAAGAGACCCAGTACTTC. Translation gives CASSLAMVKETQYF.

This clonotype was counted once. The rearrangement uses TRBV6-6 and TRBJ2-1; the match to TRBD2 covers 7 bases. CDR3 length: 14 residues. Germline V gene lookup returns CDR1 MNHNY and CDR2 SVGAGI (reference sequence). V gave up 6 bases and J gave up 3 bases; unmatched junction bases: 5. The CDR3 coding sequence is TGTGCCAGCAGGGCGGGGGACGTCTACAATGAGCAGTTCTTC. Its protein product is CASRAGDVYNEQFF.

This clonotype was counted between two and nine times. The V gene is TRBV7-9, the J gene TRBJ2-2; no clear D. Per the germline V gene, CDR1 is SEHNR and CDR2 is FQNEAQ (reference sequence). V lost 1 base and J lost 5, with 11 bases in between. CDR3 size: 15 residues. CDR3: CASSLGRSRTGELFF. The DNA for the CDR3 is TGTGCCAGCAGCTTAGGCCGTTCACGAACCGGGGAGCTGTTTTTT.

This clonotype appeared many times. The CDR3 DNA reads as TGTGCCAGCAGTTTAGGGGCAGGGAGGGTCAATGAGCAGTTCTTC. This translates into CASSLGAGRVNEQFF. This chain links TRBV12-3 or TRBV12-4 with TRBJ2-1, with 7 nucleotides matching TRBD2. The V and J ends lost 1 base and 6 bases, in that order; junction bases with no gene match: 6. The CDR3 loop spans 15 amino acids.

This clonotype was recorded many times. This chain links TRBV6-5 with TRBJ2-7; 8 nucleotides line up with TRBD2. Losses at the gene ends were 0 bases for V and 0 bases for J; bases not matched to a gene: 1. The CDR3 contains 15 residues. Germline V gene data show CDR1 as MNHEY and CDR2 as SVGAGI. For the CDR3, the DNA is TGTGCCAGCAGTTACTCCAGCGGGGGCTCCTACGAGCAGTACTTC. Translation gives CASSYSSGGSYEQYF.

The rearrangement uses TRBV5-6 and TRBJ1-4; D not certain. The CDR3 contains 14 residues. Trimming removed 1 base from V and 3 bases from J, with 7 bases in between. In germline, CDR1 is SGHDT, CDR2 YYEEEE. CDR3 nucleotide sequence: TGTGCCAGCAGCTTGCCGCGGGCTAATGAAAAACTGTTTTTT. Its protein is CASSLPRANEKLFF.

The table lists this clonotype with many counts. This chain joins TRBV7-6 and TRBJ1-2; 7 nucleotides match TRBD1. Trimming removed 5 bases from V and 5 bases from J; junction bases left unmatched: 5. Germline assignment: CDR1 SGHVS and CDR2 FNYEAQ. The length of the CDR3 is 13 residues. DNA of the CDR3: TGTGCCAGCAGCCCAGGGGGAGGATATGGCTACACCTTC. This sequence encodes CASSPGGGYGYTF.

The chain combines TRBV19 with TRBJ2-1; 12 bases line up with TRBD2. This CDR3 comprises 14 residues. The V segment lost 8 bases and the J segment 8 bases; nucleotides outside the gene matches: 7. CDR1 is LNHDA, CDR2 SQIVND, per germline (reference sequence). The CDR3 DNA follows: TGTGCCAGTCCGACTAGCGGGGGTAGGTATGAGCAGTTCTTC. The encoded protein is CASPTSGGRYEQFF.

This clonotype occurred a few times. The CDR3 sequence is CASSYSAGQPQHF. As DNA, the CDR3 is TGTGCCAGCAGTTACTCGGCGGGACAGCCCCAGCATTTT. This chain joins TRBV6-5 and TRBJ1-5; D unresolved. The CDR3 length is 13 residues. Trimming removed 0 bases at V and 7 bases at J, with 7 bases between. Germline-derived CDR1 and CDR2 are MNHEY and SVGAGI.

This clonotype was counted many times. The chain combines TRBV2 with TRBJ2-1; possible D gene TRBD2, 5 bases. CDR3 length equals 13 residues. V was clipped by 4 bases and J by 8 bases, with 12 bases between them. Germline loops: CDR1 SNHLY, CDR2 FYNNEI. The CDR3 is CASSVLAIYEQFF. CDR3 nucleotide sequence: TGTGCCAGCAGTGTCCTAGCTATTTATGAGCAGTTCTTC.

This clonotype turned up a few times. This chain uses TRBV7-9 with TRBJ2-2; TRBD1 matches 8 bases. Germline trimming cut 5 bases from V and 1 base from J; bases unmatched to any gene: 15. The CDR3 covers 19 residues. CDR1 is SEHNR and CDR2 is FQNEAQ in the germline V gene (reference sequence). The CDR3 reads CASSRKPPGQVRNTGELFF. The CDR3 nucleotides are TGTGCCAGCAGCCGTAAACCGCCGGGACAGGTCCGGAACACCGGGGAGCTGTTTTTT.

The chain combines TRBV7-9 with TRBJ2-7; D remains ambiguous. Germline-derived CDR1 and CDR2 are SEHNR and FQNEAQ (reference sequence). Trimming cost V 5 bases and J 6 bases, with 11 bases left between them. This CDR3 region has 12 residues. The CDR3 sequence: CASSQAVGEQYF. DNA of the CDR3: TGTGCCAGCAGCCAAGCAGTTGGCGAGCAGTACTTC.

This clonotype was detected ten times or more. This rearrangement joins TRBV2 to TRBJ2-5; 10 bases fit TRBD2. This CDR3 contains 16 residues. Germline V gene sequence: CDR1 SNHLY, CDR2 FYNNEI. V shed 1 base and J 1 base; nucleotides not matched to a gene: 3. This CDR3 reads CASSEVLAGAQETQYF. DNA of the CDR3: TGTGCCAGCAGTGAAGTTCTAGCGGGGGCCCAAGAGACCCAGTACTTC.

This clonotype was counted only a few times. J is TRBJ2-5 and V is TRBV3-1, with 10 bases matching TRBD2. Trimming took 0 bases from V and 7 from J; bases not matched to a gene: 11. This CDR3 has 17 residues. Germline V lookup: CDR1 LGHDT, CDR2 YNNKEL (reference sequence). This CDR3 reads CASSQDPVSSGGGTQYF. The CDR3 nucleotides are TGTGCCAGCAGCCAAGATCCCGTTTCTAGCGGGGGAGGGACCCAGTACTTC.

The chain joins TRBV1 to TRBJ2-3; TRBD2 was called by the table and not checked on the DNA. TRBV1 is classified as a pseudogene. There are 16 residues in the CDR3. CDR3 residues: CTSSQPGTSVTDTQYF. DNA for the CDR3: TGCACCAGCAGCCAGCCCGGGACTTCCGTCACAGATACGCAGTATTTT.

The rearrangement links TRBV5-1 to TRBJ2-6; 7 bases map to TRBD1. CDR1 and CDR2 (germline): SGHRS, YFSETQ. V lost 1 base to trimming and J lost 4 bases; unmatched junction nucleotides: 8. The CDR3 is 17 residues long. Written as DNA, the CDR3 is TGCGCCAGCAGCTTGTTACCAACAGGGGCGGGGGCCAACGTCCTGACTTTC. Its protein is CASSLLPTGAGANVLTF.